This TCR beta chain was observed in a study of T-cell reconstitution after alpha-beta-depleted transplantation in children. Preparing the TCRbeta library involved the use of unique molecular identifiers. TCRdb independently ran MiXCR on the PCR reads; one entry per CDR3 protein. The data show approximately 980,000 distinct CDR3 sequences, about 29% seen once. V shed 1 base and J 0 bases; nucleotides not matched to a gene: 6. The CDR3 loop spans 17 amino acids. Germline-derived CDR1 and CDR2 are MGHDK and SYGVNS. Study conclusions and caveats: It was reported that alpha-beta T cells came from several hundred expanded graft clones (about two months after transplant). Some patients' high day-60 TCRbeta diversity was traced to surviving recipient T cells and thymic progenitors. The main origin of T-cell counts and diversity one year after transplant was newly produced T cells.

This clonotype was found a few times. Its matching antigen is unknown. The receptor was isolated from a boy younger than two who had a stem cell transplant for SCID, so the T cells may come from the graft donor. The specimen comprised PBMCs, mostly from graft donor cells, sampled 360 days after TCRalphabeta/CD19-depleted stem cell transplant. V is TRBV25-1 and J is TRBJ2-3; 8 bases agree with TRBD2. The CDR3 loop reads CASSESRLATSTDTQYF. DNA for the CDR3: TGTGCCAGCAGTGAATCGAGACTAGCGACTAGCACAGATACGCAGTATTTT. The full variable domain, in which reference TRBV25-1 and TRBJ2-3 provide the parts outside the CDR3, is EADIYQTPRYLVIGTGKKITLECSQTMGHDKMYWYQQDPGMELHLIHYSYGVNSTEKGDLSSESTVSRIRTEHFPLTLESARPSHTSQYLCASSESRLATSTDTQYFGPGTRLTVL.